Each of the 28 T cell receptor beta chains below was sequenced from the same sample in a study of somatic mutations in cytotoxic T cells in rheumatoid arthritis. Repertoires were generated with immunoSEQ multiplex PCR, while TCRdb's copy carries only in-frame clones and drops some. The sample lists 15,000 to 20,000 clones; roughly 77% were seen once. Specimen: CD8+ T cells sorted from blood. The receptors stem from an adult with rheumatoid arthritis.

V usage is TRBV6-6 and J usage is TRBJ2-3; TRBD2 matches at 10 bases. In germline, CDR1 is MNHNY, CDR2 SVGAGI (reference sequence). This CDR3 is built from 16 residues. V was pared by 6 bases and J by 2 bases, with 8 bases of the junction left unmatched. In DNA form, the CDR3 reads TGTGCCAGCAGGACAACTCTAGCGGGGGACACAGATACGCAGTATTTT. This translates into CASRTTLAGDTDTQYF.

This clone was seen more than once but under ten times. The rearrangement uses TRBV5-1 and TRBJ2-7; tentative D call: TRBD2 (6 bases). The CDR3 contains 14 residues. Trimming pared 4 bases from V and 5 bases from J, leaving 16 bases between. Looked up from germline, CDR1 is SGHRS and CDR2 is YFSETQ. The CDR3 DNA is TGCGCCAGCAGCCCCGCGGGCGGGGATAACGAGCAGTACTTC. It encodes CASSPAGGDNEQYF.

This clone was observed a few times. The chain combines TRBV10-2 with TRBJ1-1; D is uncertain. This CDR3 comprises 14 residues. Germline-derived CDR1 and CDR2 are WSHSY and SAAADI. V shed 10 bases and J shed 0 bases, with 15 bases lying between them. CDR3 sequence (DNA): TGCGCCACCGCCGTTGGGCAACTGAACACTGAAGCTTTCTTT. Encoded protein: CATAVGQLNTEAFF.

V and J are TRBV7-9 and TRBJ2-5; D is uncertain. The CDR3 is 14 amino acids. Trimming took 1 base from V and 0 from J, leaving 6 bases between them. CDR1 and CDR2 (germline): SEHNR, FQNEAQ (reference sequence). The CDR3 is CASSLDGYQETQYF. DNA for the CDR3: TGTGCCAGCAGCTTAGACGGATACCAAGAGACCCAGTACTTC.

The chain has TRBV6-5 and TRBJ2-1, with D unresolved. The germline V gene has CDR1 MNHEY and CDR2 SVGAGI. V lost 7 bases and J 1 base, leaving 8 bases between the germline ends. The CDR3 loop spans 13 amino acids. The CDR3, as DNA: TGTGCCAGCATCAGCAGATCCTACAATGAGCAGTTCTTC. Translation: CASISRSYNEQFF.

This sequence joins TRBV7-9 and TRBJ2-5, with D unclear. This CDR3 has 15 residues. V was shortened by 5 bases and J by 2 bases, with 15 bases between the two germline ends. CDR1 SEHNR and CDR2 FQNEAQ come from the germline V gene (reference sequence). The CDR3 spells CASSAPDVGQETQYF. CDR3 bases: TGTGCCAGCAGCGCCCCGGATGTGGGGCAAGAGACCCAGTACTTC. The variable domain in full, completed from reference TRBV7-9 and TRBJ2-5, reads DTGVSQNPRHKITKRGQNVTFRCDPISEHNRLYWYRQTLGQGPEFLTYFQNEAQLEKSRLLSDRFSAERPKGSFSTLEIQRTEQGDSAMYLCASSAPDVGQETQYFGPGTRLLVL.

The chain employs TRBV29-1 and TRBJ1-1, with D hard to call. Looked up from germline, CDR1 is SQVTM and CDR2 is ANQGSEA. V lost 2 bases to trimming and J lost 2 bases, with 9 bases between them. This CDR3 has 13 residues. The CDR3 nucleotides read TGCAGCGTTGAACTCGGGGTAAACACTGAAGCTTTCTTT. As protein: CSVELGVNTEAFF. The complete variable domain, with remaining parts taken from reference TRBV29-1 and TRBJ1-1, reads SAVISQKPSRDICQRGTSLTIQCQVDSQVTMMFWYRQQPGQSLTLIATANQGSEATYESGFVIDKFPISRPNLTFSTLTVSNMSPEDSSIYLCSVELGVNTEAFFGQGTRLTVV.

This chain joins TRBV9 and TRBJ2-3; unclear D gene. The ends were cut back, 2 bases at V and 0 bases at J, with 4 bases in the middle. The CDR3 extends over 13 amino acids. Germline assignment: CDR1 SGDLS and CDR2 YYNGEE. CDR3 region: CASSVPSTDTQYF. CDR3 coding DNA: TGTGCCAGCAGCGTCCCTAGCACAGATACGCAGTATTTT.

The V and J genes are TRBV27 and TRBJ2-5; 11 bases agree with TRBD1. The V segment lost 5 bases and the J segment 5 bases; nucleotides outside the gene matches: 10. Per germline, CDR1 MNHEY and CDR2 SMNVEV (reference sequence). The CDR3 totals 16 residues. In DNA form, the CDR3 reads TGTGCCAGCAGTCCCAGAGGGGACAGGGGGTGGGAGACCCAGTACTTC. Protein sequence: CASSPRGDRGWETQYF.

The chain carries TRBV13 and TRBJ2-7, with 9 bases that match TRBD2. The ends lost 0 bases at V and 5 bases at J; junction bases unmatched: 5. CDR1 PRHDT and CDR2 FYEKMQ come from the germline V gene (reference sequence). CDR3 length equals 15 residues. The CDR3: CASSLGGSGRNEQYF. In nucleotides, the CDR3 is TGTGCCAGCAGCTTAGGCGGTAGCGGGAGAAACGAGCAGTACTTC. Together with reference TRBV13 and TRBJ2-7, the CDR3 gives the full variable domain: AAGVIQSPRHLIKEKRETATLKCYPIPRHDTVYWYQQGPGQDPQFLISFYEKMQSDKGSIPDRFSAQQFSDYHSELNMSSLELGDSALYFCASSLGGSGRNEQYFGPGTRLTVT.

The V gene is TRBV11-2, the J gene TRBJ2-7; D possibly corresponds to TRBD1 (6 bases). This CDR3 region has 13 residues. V shed 3 bases and J shed 0 bases, with 6 bases lying between them. Germline CDR1 SGHAT, CDR2 FQNNGV. The CDR3 spells CASSLGHSYEQYF. The CDR3 DNA is TGTGCCAGCAGCTTGGGACACTCCTACGAGCAGTACTTC.

In its sample, this clone was seen a few times. The gene calls are TRBV7-2 and TRBJ2-1; maybe TRBD2 (6 bases). Trimming pared 0 bases from V and 9 bases from J, leaving 12 bases between. Per the germline V gene, CDR1 is SGHTA and CDR2 is FQGNSA. The CDR3 consists of 14 residues. The CDR3, as DNA: TGTGCCAGCAGCTTAGCTTATAGCGGAACTGAGCAGTTCTTC. Protein sequence: CASSLAYSGTEQFF.

The rearrangement links TRBV7-6 to TRBJ2-1; D may be TRBD2 (6 bases). The CDR3 is 16 amino acids. The germline CDR1 and CDR2 sequences are SGHVS and FNYEAQ. V dropped 0 bases and J dropped 1 base, with 10 bases sitting between them. The CDR3 here is CASSLAFGGSYNEQFF. CDR3 in DNA: TGTGCCAGCAGCTTAGCCTTCGGGGGTTCCTACAATGAGCAGTTCTTC.

The chain has TRBV4-3 and TRBJ2-7; D is perhaps TRBD2 (6 bases). This CDR3 region has 14 residues. Trimming shortened V by 6 bases and J by 3 bases, and 15 bases separated the two germline ends. Germline V gives CDR1 LGHNA, CDR2 YSLEER. The CDR3 here is CASRNSGHLYEQYF. As DNA, the CDR3 is TGCGCCAGCAGGAATAGCGGCCATCTCTACGAGCAGTACTTC.

In its sample, this clone was seen a few times. J is TRBJ2-7 and V is TRBV19, with D unclear. In germline, CDR1 is LNHDA, CDR2 SQIVND (reference sequence). With 5 bases removed from V and 3 bases from J, the gap between germline ends came to 11 bases. This CDR3 spans 13 amino acids. CDR3 amino acids: CASSPPDRYEQYF. Here the CDR3 DNA reads TGTGCCAGTAGTCCACCGGACCGCTACGAGCAGTACTTC. Together with reference TRBV19 and TRBJ2-7, the CDR3 gives the full variable domain: DGGITQSPKYLFRKEGQNVTLSCEQNLNHDAMYWYRQDPGQGLRLIYYSQIVNDFQKGDIAEGYSVSREKKESFPLTVTSAQKNPTAFYLCASSPPDRYEQYFGPGTRLTVT.

This chain connects TRBV15 to TRBJ2-1; 9 bases map to TRBD1. CDR3 length: 17 amino acids. CDR1 and CDR2 (germline): LNHNV, YYDKDF (reference sequence). J was trimmed by 6 bases and V by 2 bases; bases with no gene match: 11. CDR3 DNA sequence: TGTGCCACCAGCAGAACAACGCGGGACAGGGTCCCCAATGAGCAGTTCTTC. Amino acid sequence: CATSRTTRDRVPNEQFF.

J is TRBJ1-3 and V is TRBV28; no firm D call. V lost 8 bases and J lost 0, with 11 bases in between. The CDR3 extends over 14 amino acids. Looked up from germline, CDR1 is MDHEN and CDR2 is SYDVKM. The CDR3 protein is CASAPGFSGNTIYF. CDR3 DNA sequence: TGTGCCAGCGCCCCTGGATTCTCTGGAAACACCATATATTTT.

V and J are TRBV7-8 and TRBJ2-1; 9 nucleotides agree with TRBD1. V was pared by 5 bases and J by 4 bases, with 6 bases of the junction left unmatched. The germline gives CDR1 SGHVS, CDR2 FQNEAQ. This CDR3 is built from 15 residues. The CDR3 protein is CASSITGTGYNEQFF. The CDR3 DNA reads TGTGCCAGCAGCATAACCGGGACAGGGTACAATGAGCAGTTCTTC.

The chain couples TRBV5-1 to TRBJ1-1; D possibly corresponds to TRBD1 (5 bases). CDR1 is SGHRS, CDR2 YFSETQ, per germline. Trimming cost V 6 bases and J 1 base, with 13 bases left between them. The CDR3 runs to 14 residues. The CDR3 protein is CASNKLGGNTEAFF. Written as DNA, the CDR3 is TGCGCCAGCAACAAACTGGGGGGGAACACTGAAGCTTTCTTT.

This chain joins TRBV7-2 and TRBJ2-1; TRBD2 aligns across 9 bases. The germline V gene has CDR1 SGHTA and CDR2 FQGNSA. The CDR3 runs 15 residues. The trim removed 5 bases at V and 4 bases at J, leaving 6 bases unmatched. The CDR3 loop reads CASSALAGGYNEQFF. The CDR3 region has the DNA TGTGCCAGCAGCGCCCTCGCGGGGGGGTACAATGAGCAGTTCTTC. Complete variable domain (other parts from reference TRBV7-2 and TRBJ2-1): GAGVSQSPSNKVTEKGKDVELRCDPISGHTALYWYRQSLGQGLEFLIYFQGNSAPDKSGLPSDRFSAERTGGSVSTLTIQRTQQEDSAVYLCASSALAGGYNEQFFGPGTRLTVL.

The rearrangement links TRBV7-6 to TRBJ2-7; no definite D call. From germline, CDR1 is SGHVS and CDR2 FNYEAQ. CDR3 length equals 13 residues. Trimming removed 1 base at V and 4 bases at J, with 8 bases between. CDR3 sequence reads: CASSLGWGYEQYF. CDR3 DNA: TGTGCCAGCAGCTTAGGGTGGGGTTACGAGCAGTACTTC.

The genes are TRBV6-9 and TRBJ2-3; 7 nucleotides match TRBD2. Losses at the gene ends were 9 bases for V and 1 base for J; bases not matched to a gene: 22. This CDR3 has 19 amino acids. CDR1 is MNHGY, CDR2 SVAAGI, per germline. CDR3 coding DNA: TGTGCCAGGGATATGCGCCCCCGGGAGGCCACAAACGGCACAGATACGCAGTATTTT. Residues: CARDMRPREATNGTDTQYF.

A few counts support this clone. The chain uses TRBV28 and TRBJ2-7, with D perhaps TRBD1 (6 bases). The germline V gene encodes CDR1 MDHEN and CDR2 SYDVKM. Between the trimmed V and J ends, which lost 5 bases and 3 bases, there was a span of 11 bases. The CDR3 contains 13 residues. The CDR3 region has the DNA TGTGCCAGCAGTCTTGACAGGATCTACGAGCAGTACTTC. It encodes CASSLDRIYEQYF. Filled out from reference TRBV28 and TRBJ2-7, the complete variable domain reads DVKVTQSSRYLVKRTGEKVFLECVQDMDHENMFWYRQDPGLGLRLIYFSYDVKMKEKGDIPEGYSVSREKKERFSLILESASTNQTSMYLCASSLDRIYEQYFGPGTRLTVT.

The genes are TRBV19 and TRBJ2-7; D uncertain. The CDR3 is 12 amino acids. V lost 8 bases to trimming and J lost 7 bases, with 15 bases between them. Germline CDR1 reads LNHDA; CDR2 reads SQIVND (reference sequence). CDR3 amino acids: CASSSSMEEQYF. The CDR3 nucleotides read TGTGCCAGTTCCTCCTCGATGGAAGAGCAGTACTTC.

The chain uses TRBV5-1 and TRBJ1-1; no reliable D call. CDR3 length equals 12 residues. Germline CDR1 and CDR2: SGHRS and YFSETQ. V dropped 5 bases and J dropped 1 base, with 6 bases sitting between them. In DNA form, the CDR3 reads TGCGCCAGCAGGGTGGCGAACACTGAAGCTTTCTTT. This translates into CASRVANTEAFF.

The count of this clone is one. The rearrangement links TRBV11-2 to TRBJ2-7, with 7 bases identical to TRBD2. CDR1 is SGHAT, CDR2 FQNNGV, per germline. J was trimmed by 2 bases and V by 1 base; bases with no gene match: 5. The CDR3 sequence is 15 residues long. CDR3: CASSLVLAGAYEQYF. In nucleotides, the CDR3 is TGTGCCAGCAGCTTAGTTCTGGCGGGGGCCTACGAGCAGTACTTC.

The chain joins TRBV7-2 to TRBJ2-5; 10 positions agree with TRBD1. CDR1 and CDR2 (germline): SGHTA, FQGNSA. The CDR3 runs 15 residues. J gave up 5 bases and V 6 bases, and 9 bases lay outside the gene matches. The CDR3 here is CASSKTGGARETQYF. DNA of the CDR3: TGTGCCAGCAGTAAGACAGGGGGCGCCCGGGAGACCCAGTACTTC.

This chain connects TRBV4-1 to TRBJ1-5; a weak D match, TRBD1 (6 bases). Germline loops: CDR1 MGHRA, CDR2 YSYEKL. Trimming shortened V by 1 base and J by 6 bases, and 16 bases separated the two germline ends. There are 16 residues in the CDR3. The CDR3: CASSQGGRGDSQPQHF. DNA of the CDR3: TGCGCCAGCAGCCAAGGAGGCAGGGGAGACAGTCAGCCCCAGCATTTT.